These 18 T cell receptor beta chains were all obtained from the same sample, sequenced in a study of human T cells and chemical hapten exposure. From the RACE reads, TCRdb called clonotypes with MiXCR, one entry per CDR3 protein. This table has a few hundred thousand distinct CDR3 sequences, 8.6% appearing once. Time point reported: pre-sensitization, week 0. Treatment of the sample: therapeutic diphenylcyclopropenone sensitization with weekly scalp DPC. Sample: whole blood, taken in connection with sensitization to the hapten diphenylcyclopropenone (DPC). The receptor source for this set is a woman in her thirties or forties with alopecia areata. Some clones in this sample may be carry-over from other donors' samples.

The V gene is TRBV24-1, the J gene TRBJ2-1; D is undetermined. Germline V CDR1 and CDR2: KGHDR, SFDVKD. The CDR3 has 12 residues. The CDR3 DNA reads as TGTGTCACGGCGGAATATCACAATGAGCAGTTCTTC. Translated: CVTAEYHNEQFF.

The chain uses TRBV29-1 and TRBJ2-1; D is possibly TRBD2 (5 bases). Germline assignment: CDR1 SQVTM and CDR2 ANQGSEA. CDR3 length: 14 amino acids. Trimming removed 6 bases from V and 0 bases from J, with 12 bases in between. The CDR3 nucleotides are TGCAGCGTGATCCGGGGTTCCTCCTACAATGAGCAGTTCTTC. It encodes CSVIRGSSYNEQFF.

The V call is TRBV7-6, the J call TRBJ2-7; TRBD1 is a possible D gene (5 bases). Germline CDR1 is SGHVS and CDR2 is FNYEAQ. The CDR3 has 18 residues. The V end was cut by 1 base, the J end by 0 bases, with 19 bases between. The CDR3 DNA reads TGTGCCAGCAGCTTAGGTCCCATATGGGGCCAGAGCTCCTACGAGCAGTACTTC. It translates to CASSLGPIWGQSSYEQYF.

A few counts support this clonotype. V gene TRBV4-3 combines with J gene TRBJ2-1; D is uncertain. CDR1 is LGHNA, CDR2 YSLEER, per germline. This CDR3 has 14 residues. Trimming stripped 0 bases from V and 2 bases from J, with 5 bases between. CDR3 sequence (DNA): TGCGCCAGCAGCCAAGATACCACCTACAATGAGCAGTTCTTC. As protein: CASSQDTTYNEQFF.

CDR3 coding DNA: TGCAGTGCTAGATTGACAGGTTTCAATGAAAAACTGTTTTTT. The encoded protein is CSARLTGFNEKLFF. The V and J genes are TRBV20-1 and TRBJ1-4, with TRBD1 as a possible D gene (6 bases). This CDR3 has 14 amino acids. Per germline, CDR1 DFQATT and CDR2 SNEGSKA (reference sequence). The germline V and J ends were trimmed by 2 bases and 5 bases, with 12 bases remaining between them.

The V call is TRBV28, the J call TRBJ1-4; 9 bases map to TRBD1. Germline loops: CDR1 MDHEN, CDR2 SYDVKM. The V and J ends lost 8 bases and 8 bases, in that order; junction bases with no gene match: 6. This CDR3 has 13 amino acids. The CDR3 nucleotides are TGTGCCAGCTTACAGGGGGCGAACGAAAAACTGTTTTTT. Its translation: CASLQGANEKLFF. The entire variable domain, with the rest obtained from reference TRBV28 and TRBJ1-4, is as follows: DVKVTQSSRYLVKRTGEKVFLECVQDMDHENMFWYRQDPGLGLRLIYFSYDVKMKEKGDIPEGYSVSREKKERFSLILESASTNQTSMYLCASLQGANEKLFFGSGTQLSVL.

CDR3 sequence reads: CASFQDGTYEQYF. CDR3 nucleotide sequence: TGTGCCAGCTTTCAGGACGGGACCTACGAGCAGTACTTC. The V call is TRBV28, the J call TRBJ2-7, with a possible D match to TRBD2 (5 bases). V shed 8 bases and J shed 2 bases, with 13 bases lying between them. There are 13 residues in the CDR3. CDR1 and CDR2 (germline): MDHEN, SYDVKM.

This clonotype was seen at least ten times. V is TRBV20-1 and J is TRBJ2-1; 8 bases match TRBD1. The CDR3 is 14 residues long. Looked up from germline, CDR1 is DFQATT and CDR2 is SNEGSKA (reference sequence). Unmatched junction bases numbered 9, after V lost 5 bases and J lost 6 bases. The CDR3 DNA sequence: TGCAGTGCTGAGGGGACAGGATTAGCCAATGAGCAGTTCTTC. Translating gives CSAEGTGLANEQFF.

The rearrangement joins TRBV28 to TRBJ2-7; 8 bases agree with TRBD1. J gave up 5 bases and V 4 bases, and 7 bases lay outside the gene matches. CDR3 length: 14 amino acids. Germline-derived CDR1 and CDR2 are MDHEN and SYDVKM. The CDR3 region has the DNA TGTGCCAGCAGTTCCGGACAGGGTCCCCACGAGCAGTACTTC. Protein sequence: CASSSGQGPHEQYF.

The chain has TRBV6-5 and TRBJ2-1, with a weak D call TRBD2 (5 bases). Trimming took 6 bases from V and 14 from J, leaving 14 bases between them. This CDR3 spans 11 amino acids. The germline V gene has CDR1 MNHEY and CDR2 SVGAGI. CDR3 sequence reads: CASRGEILEFF. Here the CDR3 DNA reads TGTGCCAGCAGGGGAGAGATTTTGGAGTTCTTC.

The rearrangement uses TRBV7-9 and TRBJ2-1; TRBD2 matches at 14 bases. CDR1 and CDR2 (germline): SEHNR, FQNEAQ (reference sequence). The CDR3 totals 16 residues. The V gene end was trimmed by 5 bases and the J gene end by 5 bases; junction bases not matched to a gene: 5. In nucleotides, the CDR3 is TGTGCCAGCAGCCCCCGGACTAGCGGGAGGCACAATGAGCAGTTCTTC. This sequence encodes CASSPRTSGRHNEQFF.

The chain carries TRBV20-1 and TRBJ2-3; 10 nucleotides align to TRBD2. The germline CDR1 and CDR2 sequences are DFQATT and SNEGSKA (reference sequence). CDR3 length: 15 residues. V lost 3 bases and J lost 5; bases outside the gene matches: 8. CDR3 protein: CSARVLAGAGDTQYF. In DNA, the CDR3 is TGCAGTGCTAGGGTCCTAGCGGGAGCAGGAGATACGCAGTATTTT.

This clonotype was seen repeatedly, ten times or more. The rearrangement uses TRBV7-2 and TRBJ1-5; D unclear. The CDR3 sequence is 15 residues long. V lost 5 bases and J 3 bases, leaving 14 bases between the germline ends. Looked up from germline, CDR1 is SGHTA and CDR2 is FQGNSA. The CDR3 protein is CASSALGPLNQPQHF. The DNA for the CDR3 is TGTGCCAGCAGCGCACTAGGGCCACTCAATCAGCCCCAGCATTTT.

Many counts were recorded for this clonotype. J is TRBJ1-1 and V is TRBV29-1, with D hard to call. Germline V lookup: CDR1 SQVTM, CDR2 ANQGSEA. CDR3 length: 10 amino acids. Trimming took off 6 bases at V and 6 bases at J, with 8 bases between the two ends. CDR3 sequence reads: CSVPESEAFF. In DNA, the CDR3 is TGCAGCGTCCCGGAGTCTGAAGCTTTCTTT. The complete variable domain, with remaining parts taken from reference TRBV29-1 and TRBJ1-1, reads SAVISQKPSRDICQRGTSLTIQCQVDSQVTMMFWYRQQPGQSLTLIATANQGSEATYESGFVIDKFPISRPNLTFSTLTVSNMSPEDSSIYLCSVPESEAFFGQGTRLTVV.

The CDR3 sequence is CASSYLGQSSYEQYF. In DNA form, the CDR3 reads TGTGCCAGCAGTTATCTCGGACAGAGCTCCTACGAGCAGTACTTC. This chain links TRBV6-5 with TRBJ2-7, with D possibly TRBD1 on 6 matching bases. The CDR3 loop spans 15 amino acids. Germline V gene lookup returns CDR1 MNHEY and CDR2 SVGAGI. Deletions cut 3 bases from V and 0 bases from J, with 12 bases between.

This clonotype was seen more than once but under ten times. The V and J genes are TRBV6-6 and TRBJ2-5, with D perhaps TRBD1 (6 bases). V lost 6 bases to trimming and J lost 5 bases, with 16 bases between them. Germline CDR1 MNHNY, CDR2 SVGAGI (reference sequence). There are 14 residues in the CDR3. CDR3 amino acids: CASRTDSIVETQYF. CDR3 bases: TGTGCCAGCAGGACGGACAGTATAGTGGAGACCCAGTACTTC.

This chain connects TRBV4-2 to TRBJ2-7; unclear D gene. V dropped 0 bases and J dropped 4 bases, with 22 bases sitting between them. CDR3 length equals 18 residues. The germline gives CDR1 LGHNA, CDR2 YNFKEQ. As DNA, the CDR3 is TGTGCCAGCAGCCAAGATAGCCTGAAATTTGGGGTCGCGTACGAGCAGTACTTC. Its translation is CASSQDSLKFGVAYEQYF.

The gene calls are TRBV21-1 and TRBJ1-5. TRBV21-1 is described as a pseudogene. The CDR3 runs to 14 residues. This CDR3 reads CASSKAPDRRPQHF. In nucleotides, the CDR3 is TGTGCCAGCAGCAAAGCGCCGGACCGCCGGCCCCAGCATTTT.